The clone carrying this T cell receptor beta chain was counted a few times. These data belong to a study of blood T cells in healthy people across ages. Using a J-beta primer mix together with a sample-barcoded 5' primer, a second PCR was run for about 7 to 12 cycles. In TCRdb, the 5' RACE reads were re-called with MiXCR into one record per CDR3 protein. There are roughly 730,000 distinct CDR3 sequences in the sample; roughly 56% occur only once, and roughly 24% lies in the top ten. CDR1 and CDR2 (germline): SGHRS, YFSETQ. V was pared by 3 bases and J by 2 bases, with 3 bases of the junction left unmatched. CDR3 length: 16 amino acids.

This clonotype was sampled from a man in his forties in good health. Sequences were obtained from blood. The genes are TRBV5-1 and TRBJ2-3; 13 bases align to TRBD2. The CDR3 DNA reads TGCGCCAGCAGCTCTGGGACTAGCGGGACCACAGATACGCAGTATTTT. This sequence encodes CASSSGTSGTTDTQYF.